These T cell receptor beta chains were read from a single sample in a study of blood T cell repertoires in COVID-19. Generated by immunoSEQ multiplex PCR, the TCRdb table keeps only in-frame clones and is missing some. The sample contains approximately 220,000 clones, roughly 80% of which appear only once. Sequencing was performed on peripheral blood. The receptors shown here come from a woman at least 80 years old with acute or convalescent COVID-19. Both conserved end residues are part of each CDR3. Each record gives: CDR3 length, V gene, clone size, J gene, CDR3 protein. Clone size is not always given. Where it is, it says once, few, many or a class for expanded clones.

>12|TRBV5-8|.|TRBJ2-7
CASPRGSYEQYF
>15|TRBV14|.|TRBJ2-1
CASSLALSSGDEQFF
>13|TRBV14|.|TRBJ1-1
CASSVQPNTEAFF
>14|TRBV28|.|TRBJ2-7
CASSFWTGTDEQYF
>15|TRBV6-5|.|TRBJ1-4
CASSNTGATNEKLFF
>15|TRBV7-9|.|TRBJ1-5
CASSPDSLRNQPQHF
>13|TRBV6-6|.|TRBJ2-2
CASSSAGTGELFF
>15|TRBV13|few|TRBJ1-2
CASSLRFQGYYGYTF
>14|TRBV6-1|.|TRBJ2-3
CASSEASRGVTQYF
>15|TRBV19|.|TRBJ2-3
CASRVQLTATDTQYF
>17|TRBV4-2|.|TRBJ2-1
CASSQVWNRGAGNEQFF
>14|TRBV7-2|.|TRBJ1-5
CASSQSRGNQPQHF
>16|TRBV18|.|TRBJ2-2
CASSPVRAQNTGELFF
>14|TRBV7-9|.|TRBJ1-3
CASSPQVSGNTIYF
>15|TRBV3-1/TRBV3-2|.|TRBJ2-4
CASSPSGQGRNIQYF
>17|TRBV7-3|.|TRBJ2-3
CASSPEGSGRIADTQYF
>13|TRBV14|.|TRBJ2-1
CASSRTQGYEQFF
>15|TRBV7-2|.|TRBJ1-5
CASSFRGGNNQPQHF
>10|TRBV12-3/TRBV12-4|.|TRBJ1-1
CASQNTEAFF
>16|TRBV6-6|.|TRBJ1-2
CASSSGRGKGDYGYTF
>13|TRBV12-3/TRBV12-4|.|TRBJ1-1
CASSQDRDTEAFF
>15|TRBV5-1|.|TRBJ2-7
CASSPRDSGTYEQYF
>14|TRBV20-1|.|TRBJ1-1
CSASLGTANTEAFF
>14|TRBV3-1/TRBV3-2|few|TRBJ2-7
CASSPGGQGIEQYF
>13|TRBV11-1|.|TRBJ1-6
CASSQDRGSPLHF
>13|TRBV18|.|TRBJ2-7
CASSRGQRIEQYF
>15|TRBV19|few|TRBJ2-2
CASNPPTVNTGELFF
>16|TRBV30|.|TRBJ2-2
CAWSVGTGSNTGELFF
>13|TRBV29-1|once|TRBJ1-2
CSVGNRGDYGYTF
>14|TRBV2|.|TRBJ2-7
CASSGGQLSYEQYF
>13|TRBV28|.|TRBJ1-4
CASTRTVREKLFF
>18|TRBV11-2|.|TRBJ2-1
CASSLGLGGTSSYNEQFF
>16|TRBV28|.|TRBJ1-3
CASSFWTRSSGNTIYF
>11|TRBV5-6|once|TRBJ2-7
CASRQGGEQYF
>15|TRBV6-1|.|TRBJ2-3
CASSESGVITDTQYF
>13|TRBV12-3/TRBV12-4|once|TRBJ1-1
CASSLGGGTEAFF
>14|TRBV30|.|TRBJ2-5
CAWSVNRGAETQYF
>13|TRBV28|.|TRBJ1-5
CASSAGGNQPQHF
>12|TRBV19|few|TRBJ1-2
CASSTGLSGYTF
>16|TRBV5-1|.|TRBJ2-2
CASSLWQGSNTGELFF
>15|TRBV7-3|once|TRBJ1-2
CASSFTGGADYGYTF
>13|TRBV12-3/TRBV12-4|once|TRBJ1-2
CASSQQGVYGYTF
>13|TRBV6-5|.|TRBJ2-5
CASHRDRQETQYF
>15|TRBV29-1|.|TRBJ1-5
CSVAGGLLGNQPQHF
>12|TRBV12-3/TRBV12-4|.|TRBJ1-2
CASSSGSYGYTF
>14|TRBV10-1|.|TRBJ1-2
CASRRTLPNYGYTF
>14|TRBV6-1|.|TRBJ1-2
CASSHMSLNYGYTF
>19|TRBV28|.|TRBJ1-3
CASPRGGTREASSGNTIYF